This T cell receptor beta chain derives from a study of blood T cell dynamics during melanoma immunotherapy. Time point meaning: week 3, after first cycle of checkpoint inhibitor. TCRdb's copy holds only in-frame clones and misses some; the assay was immunoSEQ multiplex PCR. The data hold about 12,000 clones, with approximately 87% observed a single time. The CDR3 runs to 14 residues. Trimming took 1 base from V and 4 from J, leaving 7 bases between them. The germline gives CDR1 SEHNR, CDR2 FQNEAQ (reference sequence). The sequencing used blood, collected from a patient treated with checkpoint blockade. The clonotype originates from a human donor with melanoma. The chain employs TRBV7-9 and TRBJ1-4; a possible D gene is TRBD1 (5 bases). CDR3 nucleotide sequence: TGTGCCAGCAGCTTAGTGACAGTTAATGAAAAACTGTTTTTT. Amino acid sequence: CASSLVTVNEKLFF.